The clone carrying this T cell receptor beta chain was found a few times. Its antigen is unknown. The sample comes from a study of response to subunit inactivated influenza vaccine. Study-wide points: The authors suggested that few new T cells are recruited per seasonal influenza vaccination.

TCRdb passed the RT-PCR reads through MiXCR, listing each CDR3 protein once. The sample yields 630,000 or so distinct CDR3 sequences, around a sixth seen once. Germline CDR1 reads MNHEY; CDR2 reads SVGAGI. V was cut by 0 bases and J by 8 bases, with 14 bases left in between. The CDR3 is 15 residues long. Sequenced material: PBMCs from blood, taken roughly 13 days after vaccination. The TCR originated in a man aged 45 to 65 who received an inactivated influenza vaccine. V is TRBV6-5 and J is TRBJ1-3; D uncertain. The CDR3 loop reads CASSYSGLPEYTIYF. In nucleotides, the CDR3 is TGTGCCAGCAGTTACTCGGGCCTGCCTGAGTACACCATATATTTT.